This TCR beta chain was sequenced for a study of spatial heterogeneity in lung cancer. Time point: sample taken at primary tumor resection. The donor population consisted of about 75 patients with untreated, early-stage non-small cell lung cancer. Whole RNA from tumor, nontumor lung or frozen PBMC was sequenced unsorted. A distinct unique molecular identifier was carried by each TCR cDNA molecule. TCRdb itself ran the 5' RACE reads through MiXCR, one entry per CDR3 protein. The profile covers under 20,000 distinct CDR3 sequences, with 6% to 7.5% appearing a single time and less than 25% taken by the ten largest. Study-level results: Coverage was estimated at approximately 7% of tumor T cells for alpha chains and about 13% for beta chains. Tumoral mutation counts were tracked by counts of expanded intratumoral alpha and beta TCRs.

This clonotype was found a few times. The target antigen is unknown. Trimming cost V 5 bases and J 5 bases; bases outside gene matches: 6. Germline loops: CDR1 DFQATT, CDR2 SNEGSKA (reference sequence). This CDR3 spans 13 amino acids. This chain joins TRBV20-1 and TRBJ1-2, with 9 bases aligning to TRBD1. The material was lung tumor tissue, obtained at surgery. The TCR was taken from a female donor with early-stage non-small cell lung cancer. The CDR3 region has the DNA TGCAGTGCTGAATTACAGGGGGCGTATGGCTACACCTTC. This translates into CSAELQGAYGYTF.